Here is one T cell receptor beta chain with its context. The naive CD8 population came from CD45RO-negative cells selected for CCR7, without terminally differentiated effector memory CD45RA+ cells. Tens of thousands of T cell genomes (around 200 ng DNA) went into each sorted-subset replicate. Using immunoSEQ multiplex PCR, the repertoire was profiled, and TCRdb retains in-frame clones only, with some absent. The table lists some 2 million clones, 85% to 95% of them singletons. The sample originates from a study of shared clonotypes between healthy human individuals. Input material: naive CD8+ T cells sorted from blood. The TCR sequence derives from a man younger than 30 in good health.

CDR3 DNA sequence: TGCGCCAGCAGCCAAGAAAGCGAGACCCTCGGGGAGACCCAGTACTTC. This translates into CASSQESETLGETQYF. The genes are TRBV4-1 and TRBJ2-5; D not resolved. Germline V gene sequence: CDR1 MGHRA, CDR2 YSYEKL. Trimming pared 0 bases from V and 5 bases from J, leaving 16 bases between. This CDR3 contains 16 residues.